These T cell receptor beta chains were read from a single sample in a study of human T cells and chemical hapten exposure. Each CDR3 protein is one row after TCRdb ran MiXCR on the RACE reads. The data hold some 96,000 distinct CDR3 sequences, with 25% to 35% observed a single time. The material sequenced was whole blood, taken in connection with sensitization to the hapten diphenylcyclopropenone (DPC). These receptors all come from a man aged 35-49 years with alopecia areata. Some clones in this sample may be carry-over from other donors' samples. Each CDR3 is given with its conserved first and last residue. A D gene is named only where the DNA matches it firmly. The size field is filled for only some rows; it gives once, few, many or a size class.

d_call	clone_size	v_call	j_call	cdr3_aa	cdr3_nt
-	many	TRBV12-3/TRBV12-4	TRBJ2-3	CASTPRDTQYF	TGTGCCAGCACCCCCAGGGATACGCAGTATTTT
-	-	TRBV14	TRBJ1-3	CASSMQIPGPQGGNTIYF	TGTGCCAGCAGCATGCAAATTCCGGGCCCCCAAGGAGGAAACACCATATATTTT
TRBD1	-	TRBV12-3/TRBV12-4	TRBJ2-1	CASSPDRGENNEQFF	TGTGCCAGCAGTCCAGACAGGGGGGAAAACAATGAGCAGTTCTTC
-	few	TRBV18	TRBJ2-1	CASSAQGGTYNEQFF	TGTGCCAGCTCAGCACAGGGGGGGACCTACAATGAGCAGTTCTTC
TRBD2	few	TRBV20-1	TRBJ2-1	CSAPAREGLWNEQFF	TGCAGTGCTCCCGCGCGGGAGGGCTTATGGAATGAGCAGTTCTTC
TRBD2	-	TRBV20-1	TRBJ2-1	CSARDPAGGKGNEQFF	TGCAGTGCTAGAGATCCTGCGGGAGGGAAGGGCAATGAGCAGTTCTTC
-	few	TRBV12-3/TRBV12-4	TRBJ2-1	CASSFELAVEFF	TGTGCCAGCAGTTTCGAGCTAGCAGTGGAGTTCTTC
TRBD2	few	TRBV20-1	TRBJ2-3	CSAWVGVLTSGTDTQYF	TGCAGTGCCTGGGTAGGGGTCCTGACTAGCGGAACAGATACGCAGTATTTT
-	few	TRBV7-3	TRBJ2-7	CASSLYPGVGYEQYF	TGTGCCAGCAGCTTATATCCAGGGGTAGGCTACGAGCAGTACTTC
TRBD2	-	TRBV3-1	TRBJ2-3	CASSTTTQSASGTMGTDTQYF	TGTGCCAGCAGCACCACTACCCAGTCGGCTAGCGGGACGATGGGGACAGATACGCAGTATTTT
-	once	TRBV3-1	TRBJ1-1	CASSRGSRGTEAFF	TGTGCCAGCAGCAGGGGGTCTAGGGGCACTGAAGCTTTCTTT
-	-	TRBV20-1	TRBJ1-2	CSARVGIHGYTF	TGCAGTGCTAGAGTGGGGATCCATGGCTACACCTTC
-	few	TRBV7-2	TRBJ2-4	CASSPSPGHRNIQYF	TGTGCCAGCTCCCCTTCACCGGGCCATCGAAACATTCAGTACTTC
TRBD2	-	TRBV28	TRBJ2-1	CASRLAGVYNEQFF	TGTGCCAGCAGACTAGCGGGAGTCTACAATGAGCAGTTCTTC
TRBD1	few	TRBV20-1	TRBJ1-5	CSARETGGSVNQPQHF	TGCAGTGCTAGAGAGACAGGGGGGAGTGTCAATCAGCCCCAGCATTTT
-	-	TRBV4-1	TRBJ2-6	CASSLAAGANVLTF	TGCGCCAGCAGCCTCGCGGCTGGGGCCAACGTCCTGACTTTC
-	-	TRBV3-1	TRBJ2-1	CASSHGGTIGQFF	TGTGCCAGCAGCCACGGGGGTACAATTGGGCAGTTCTTC
-	-	TRBV11-2	TRBJ2-7	CASSLGSGAPYEQYF	TGTGCCAGCAGCTTAGGTTCAGGGGCTCCCTACGAGCAGTACTTC
-	-	TRBV19	TRBJ1-5	CASSIGQINQPQHF	TGTGCCAGTAGTATTGGGCAGATCAATCAGCCCCAGCATTTT
-	few	TRBV7-3	TRBJ2-3	CASRLRADTQYF	TGTGCCAGCAGACTAAGGGCAGATACGCAGTATTTT
-	-	TRBV28	TRBJ2-7	CASTSPIGGYYEQYF	TGTGCCAGCACCTCGCCGATTGGGGGGTACTACGAGCAGTACTTC
TRBD1	-	TRBV28	TRBJ2-7	CASSLTGVTYEQYF	TGTGCCAGCAGTTTAACAGGGGTAACCTACGAGCAGTACTTC
-	-	TRBV30	TRBJ2-2	CAWSVYQNGELFF	TGTGCCTGGAGTGTATACCAGAACGGGGAGCTGTTTTTT
TRBD1	-	TRBV7-2	TRBJ1-6	CASSQGQGANSPLHF	TGTGCCAGCAGCCAAGGACAGGGAGCTAATTCACCCCTCCACTTT
-	many	TRBV27	TRBJ1-6	CASSLAGVGSPLHF	TGTGCCAGCAGTTTAGCAGGGGTAGGTTCACCCCTCCACTTT
-	many	TRBV10-3	TRBJ1-3	CAIRDSSGNTIYF	TGTGCCATCAGAGACAGCTCTGGAAACACCATATATTTT
TRBD1	-	TRBV20-1	TRBJ1-2	CSARPDPRDRVPNYGYTF	TGCAGTGCTAGACCAGATCCCCGAGACAGGGTTCCTAACTATGGCTACACCTTC
-	few	TRBV24-1	TRBJ2-1	CATSDLPGGDFTEQFF	TGTGCCACCAGTGATTTGCCCGGGGGTGATTTTACTGAGCAGTTCTTC
TRBD1	-	TRBV27	TRBJ1-6	CASSFRQGNNSPLHF	TGTGCCAGCAGTTTTCGACAGGGGAATAATTCACCCCTCCACTTT
-	few	TRBV7-9	TRBJ2-2	CASSLYTGAGELFF	TGTGCCAGCAGCTTATATACGGGAGCCGGGGAGCTGTTTTTT
TRBD1	few	TRBV30	TRBJ2-3	CAWRGQGRDTQYF	TGTGCCTGGAGGGGACAGGGAAGAGATACGCAGTATTTT
-	few	TRBV12-5	TRBJ2-2	CASARDDTGELFF	TGTGCTAGTGCCCGGGATGACACCGGGGAGCTGTTTTTT
TRBD1	-	TRBV6-5	TRBJ2-7	CASSPVGTGVNEQYF	TGTGCCAGCAGTCCCGTAGGGACAGGGGTCAACGAGCAGTACTTC